This TCR beta chain is from a study of T cells in Graves' hyperthyroidism and ophthalmopathy. Study summary: Peripheral blood collection took place at initial diagnosis, before any treatment. Study-wide results and limits: Blood also carried most thyroid clonotypes expanded above 0.001.

Ophthalmopathy patients had moderate-to-severe active disease, CAS ≥3, NOSPECS ≥4, and disease duration under 3 months. Germline values: CDR1 SGHDT, CDR2 YYEEEE. This CDR3 comprises 16 residues. Trimming removed 5 bases from V and 5 bases from J; junction bases left unmatched: 8. The CDR3 regions of TCR beta were amplified from RNA transcripts. The HTBI primer set served for first-round RT-PCR of the TCR CDR3. Via MiXCR, TCRdb re-called the multiplex PCR reads, giving one row per CDR3 protein. The sample gives about 260,000 distinct CDR3 sequences, about a sixth of which show up once; 25% to 30% is in the top ten. This clonotype was seen many times. The antigen is undetermined.

The sequencing input was blood. This TCR derives from a woman aged 18-29 years with Graves' ophthalmopathy. J is TRBJ2-5 and V is TRBV5-6, with TRBD2 identical over 14 bases. The CDR3 region is CASRRLAGGPWETQYF. The DNA for the CDR3 is TGTGCCAGCAGAAGACTAGCGGGGGGGCCGTGGGAGACCCAGTACTTC.